The 16 T cell receptor beta chains listed next were all sequenced from one sample in a study of T-cell reconstitution after alpha-beta-depleted transplantation in children. For TCRbeta, the library was prepared with unique molecular identifiers. TCRdb called the PCR reads again in MiXCR, with one record for every CDR3 protein. The profile shows about 6,200 distinct CDR3 sequences, roughly 15% of them singletons. The specimen was PBMCs, collected before TCRalphabeta/CD19-depleted stem cell transplant. The receptors stem from a boy aged 5-17 years with acute lymphoblastic leukemia, due to receive a stem cell transplant.

The table lists this clonotype with a count of one. The rearrangement links TRBV6-2 or TRBV6-3 to TRBJ2-6; weak D call: TRBD2 (7 bases). Looked up from germline, CDR1 is MNHEY and CDR2 is SVGEGT. The CDR3 is made up of 15 amino acids. Trimming cost V 11 bases and J 0 bases, with 14 bases left between them. CDR3 DNA: TGTGCCGGTAGGGGGGGCCGCTCTGGGGCCAACGTCCTGACTTTC. This codes for CAGRGGRSGANVLTF.

By share, this clonotype counts as medium-sized. The V gene is TRBV6-2 or TRBV6-3, the J gene TRBJ2-7; no clear D gene. The germline gives CDR1 MNHEY, CDR2 SVGEGT. The CDR3 runs to 12 residues. V was pared by 5 bases and J by 10 bases, with 15 bases between. CDR3: CASSRLTREQYF. The CDR3, as DNA: TGTGCCAGCAGTCGCCTTACAAGGGAACAGTACTTC.

The CDR3 here is CASSTRVEGAKNIQYF. The CDR3 region has the DNA TGTGCCAGCAGTACGAGAGTGGAGGGAGCCAAAAACATTCAGTACTTC. The V call is TRBV28, the J call TRBJ2-4, with D possibly matching TRBD2 (6 bases). The CDR3 is made up of 16 amino acids. V was trimmed by 5 bases and J by 0 bases, leaving 14 bases between them. Germline V gives CDR1 MDHEN, CDR2 SYDVKM.

This clonotype is medium-sized. This chain connects TRBV28 to TRBJ2-3, with 7 bases identical to TRBD1. CDR3 size: 15 residues. The germline V gene has CDR1 MDHEN and CDR2 SYDVKM. J lost 2 bases, V lost 3 bases, and 5 bases had no gene match. CDR3 protein: CASSLGTVLTDTQYF. The CDR3 nucleotides are TGTGCCAGCAGTTTGGGGACAGTACTCACAGATACGCAGTATTTT.

By share, this clonotype counts as medium-sized. The chain combines TRBV29-1 with TRBJ1-2; maybe TRBD1 (5 bases). The V gene's germline CDR1 is SQVTM and CDR2 ANQGSEA. Trimming took 3 bases from V and 8 from J, leaving 10 bases between them. The CDR3 runs 11 residues. The CDR3 region has the DNA TGCAGCGTTGAGAGGGGAAGAGGCTACACCTTC. Protein sequence: CSVERGRGYTF.

This clonotype qualifies as medium-sized. The chain links TRBV6-5 to TRBJ2-7; 8 bases agree with TRBD1. CDR1 MNHEY and CDR2 SVGAGI come from the germline V gene. The CDR3 loop spans 14 amino acids. J gave up 9 bases and V 4 bases, and 11 bases lay outside the gene matches. Written as DNA, the CDR3 is TGTGCCAGCAGTTCGGCAGGGGGCCCAGCGGGGCAGTACTTC. Translated: CASSSAGGPAGQYF.

In its sample, this clonotype ranks as medium-sized (0.01 to 0.1%). The chain links TRBV11-2 to TRBJ2-2, with D tentatively TRBD2 (5 bases). The CDR3 runs 15 residues. The germline V gene has CDR1 SGHAT and CDR2 FQNNGV. Trimming shortened V by 7 bases and J by 1 base, and 13 bases separated the two germline ends. CDR3 coding DNA: TGTGCCAGCACCTCTCTCCGGGAGAACACCGGGGAGCTGTTTTTT. It encodes CASTSLRENTGELFF.

This clonotype is categorized as medium-sized (0.01 to 0.1%). V is TRBV28 and J is TRBJ2-3; D is perhaps TRBD1 (6 bases). The V gene lost 6 bases and the J gene lost 0 bases, with 25 bases spanning the gap. The CDR3 is 19 residues long. CDR1 and CDR2 from the germline V gene are MDHEN and SYDVKM. CDR3 region: CASSEDLVTGMRSTDTQYF. CDR3 DNA: TGTGCCAGCAGCGAAGACCTGGTCACAGGGATGAGAAGCACAGATACGCAGTATTTT.

By proportion, this clonotype is medium-sized. The chain couples TRBV5-5 to TRBJ2-5; D perhaps matches TRBD1 (5 bases). The CDR3 loop spans 14 amino acids. The V and J ends lost 3 bases and 10 bases respectively, with 19 bases between them. The germline V gene has CDR1 SGHKS and CDR2 YYEKEE (reference sequence). The CDR3 loop reads CASSSGPGLRGQYF. The CDR3 DNA sequence: TGTGCCAGCAGCTCAGGACCGGGTCTTAGGGGCCAGTACTTC.

In its sample, this clonotype is medium-sized (0.01 to 0.1%). The chain uses TRBV11-2 and TRBJ1-5; 7 positions agree with TRBD1. CDR1 and CDR2 from the germline V gene are SGHAT and FQNNGV. Trimming cost V 2 bases and J 7 bases; bases outside gene matches: 8. This CDR3 region has 15 residues. The CDR3 here is CASSLHPSGGQPQHF. In DNA form, the CDR3 reads TGTGCCAGCAGCTTACACCCCTCAGGGGGACAGCCCCAGCATTTT.

This clonotype has a count of ten or more. The gene calls are TRBV11-2 and TRBJ2-1, with D perhaps TRBD2 (5 bases). From germline, CDR1 is SGHAT and CDR2 FQNNGV. V was pared by 4 bases and J by 12 bases, with 19 bases between. This CDR3 region has 14 residues. CDR3 sequence reads: CASSSTSGRFGQFF. The CDR3 nucleotides are TGTGCCAGCAGCTCAACTAGTGGGCGATTCGGGCAGTTCTTC.

This clonotype is labeled medium-sized. CDR3 DNA sequence: TGTGCCAGCAGCTCCGGGACAGGGGGAGGAGGTGAGCAGTTCTTC. This codes for CASSSGTGGGGEQFF. The rearrangement links TRBV7-9 to TRBJ2-1; the match to TRBD1 covers 11 bases. CDR3 length: 15 residues. V shed 4 bases and J 9 bases; nucleotides not matched to a gene: 8. CDR1 and CDR2 (germline): SEHNR, FQNEAQ (reference sequence).

The table lists this clonotype with many counts. The chain links TRBV12-3 or TRBV12-4 to TRBJ2-3; a weak D match, TRBD1 (5 bases). V lost 6 bases and J lost 4, with 17 bases in between. The CDR3 is 15 residues long. This chain's CDR3 is CASSTYQGFADTQYF. CDR3 DNA sequence: TGTGCCAGCAGCACTTACCAGGGATTCGCAGATACGCAGTATTTT.

By proportion, this clonotype is medium-sized (0.01 to 0.1%). The V and J genes are TRBV15 and TRBJ2-5; unclear D gene. Germline assignment: CDR1 LNHNV and CDR2 YYDKDF (reference sequence). The CDR3 is 14 amino acids. Trimming stripped 0 bases from V and 5 bases from J, with 10 bases between. This chain's CDR3 is CATSRDVDGETQYF. The DNA for the CDR3 is TGTGCCACCAGCAGAGATGTCGACGGCGAGACCCAGTACTTC.

This clonotype was seen a few times. V gene TRBV7-2 combines with J gene TRBJ1-6; D is ambiguous. V was cut by 0 bases and J by 4 bases, with 7 bases left in between. Germline CDR1 reads SGHTA; CDR2 reads FQGNSA. The CDR3 sequence is 15 residues long. The CDR3 loop reads CASSLAVQYNSPLHF. CDR3 sequence (DNA): TGTGCCAGCAGCTTAGCAGTGCAGTATAATTCACCCCTCCACTTT.

This clonotype counts as medium-sized. This rearrangement joins TRBV13 to TRBJ2-4; the D is unclear. CDR3 length: 15 amino acids. Looked up from germline, CDR1 is PRHDT and CDR2 is FYEKMQ (reference sequence). V gave up 1 base and J gave up 0 bases, with 7 bases separating them. DNA of the CDR3: TGTGCCAGCAGCTTAGCTGGTCTAGCCAAAAACATTCAGTACTTC. Its translation: CASSLAGLAKNIQYF.